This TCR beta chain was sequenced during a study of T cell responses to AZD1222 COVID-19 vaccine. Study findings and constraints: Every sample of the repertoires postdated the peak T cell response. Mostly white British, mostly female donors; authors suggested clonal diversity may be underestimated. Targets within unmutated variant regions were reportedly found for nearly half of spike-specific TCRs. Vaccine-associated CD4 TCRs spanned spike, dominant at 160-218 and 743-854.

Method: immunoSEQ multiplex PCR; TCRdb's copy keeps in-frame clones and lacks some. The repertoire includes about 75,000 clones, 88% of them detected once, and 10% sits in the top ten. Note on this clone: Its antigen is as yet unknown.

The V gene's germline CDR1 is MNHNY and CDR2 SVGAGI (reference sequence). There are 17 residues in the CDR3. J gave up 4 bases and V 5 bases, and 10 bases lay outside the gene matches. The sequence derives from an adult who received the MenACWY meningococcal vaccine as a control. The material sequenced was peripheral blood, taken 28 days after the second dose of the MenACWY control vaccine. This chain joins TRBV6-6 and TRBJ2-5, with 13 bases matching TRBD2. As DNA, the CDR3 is TGTGCCAGCAGTCCAGGACTAGCGGGGGTGGGGGTAGAGACCCAGTACTTC. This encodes CASSPGLAGVGVETQYF.